Reported below is one TCR beta chain. Enrollment excluded any patients with other autoimmune diseases, uncontrolled infections, pregnancy or lactation. The PBMCs had their origin in 10 ml of fresh peripheral blood. The data are from a study of Graves' ophthalmopathy and Graves' hyperthyroidism. Study at large: At the time of initial diagnosis and before any treatment, peripheral blood was collected.

RNA served as the template for amplifying TCR beta CDR3 regions. Amplification began with first-round RT-PCR using HTBI primers, then second-round multiplex PCR was performed. MiXCR was run by TCRdb on the multiplex PCR reads, yielding one entry per CDR3 protein. The top ten clones hold more than 9% of a sample with around 340,000 distinct CDR3 sequences, roughly 17% of them seen once. CDR1 SGHKS and CDR2 YYEKEE come from the germline V gene (reference sequence). The CDR3 is 15 residues long. Trimming cost V 0 bases and J 6 bases; bases outside gene matches: 4. The sample consisted of peripheral blood. The J gene is TRBJ1-5, the V gene TRBV5-5, with 9 bases matching TRBD1. The receptor comes from an adult man with Graves' ophthalmopathy. The CDR3 protein is CASSLGTGDSQPQHF. DNA of the CDR3: TGTGCCAGCAGCTTGGGGACAGGGGATAGTCAGCCCCAGCATTTT. The full variable domain, completed using reference TRBV5-5 and TRBJ1-5, is DAGVTQSPTHLIKTRGQQVTLRCSPISGHKSVSWYQQVLGQGPQFIFQYYEKEERGRGNFPDRFSARQFPNYSSELNVNALLLGDSALYLCASSLGTGDSQPQHFGDGTRLSIL.